Presented here are 28 T cell receptor beta chains from one specimen sequenced in a study of cytomegalovirus exposure and HLA in healthy donors. 60 Vbeta and 13 Jbeta primers were used in PCR. Here immunoSEQ multiplex PCR was the method, and the copy in TCRdb shows in-frame clones only, minus some. The data contain roughly 86,000 clones, more than 60% of them seen just once; the ten biggest clones take up under 5%. Sequencing was done on a sample of PBMCs. All receptors derive from a man aged 25-45 years in good health and CMV-seronegative.

The J gene is TRBJ2-5, the V gene TRBV28; a possible D gene is TRBD1 (6 bases). With 7 bases removed from V and 14 bases from J, the gap between germline ends came to 26 bases. Germline V gene data show CDR1 as MDHEN and CDR2 as SYDVKM. The CDR3 has 14 amino acids. This chain's CDR3 is CASTPSQGLVIGYF. CDR3 bases: TGTGCCAGCACCCCCTCTCAGGGGCTGGTAATCGGATACTTC.

The J gene is TRBJ2-1, the V gene TRBV5-1, with 8 nucleotides matching TRBD1. This CDR3 is built from 16 residues. Unmatched junction bases numbered 8, after V lost 0 bases and J lost 6 bases. Germline CDR1 reads SGHRS; CDR2 reads YFSETQ. CDR3 DNA sequence: TGCGCCAGCAGCTTGGGTCGCGGACAGGGTCGCAATGAGCAGTTCTTC. This gives the protein CASSLGRGQGRNEQFF. Based on the CDR3 plus reference TRBV5-1 and TRBJ2-1, the full variable domain is KAGVTQTPRYLIKTRGQQVTLSCSPISGHRSVSWYQQTPGQGLQFLFEYFSETQRNKGNFPGRFSGRQFSNSRSEMNVSTLELGDSALYLCASSLGRGQGRNEQFFGPGTRLTVL.

V gene TRBV25-1 combines with J gene TRBJ2-7; TRBD1 might be the D (5 bases). This CDR3 has 16 residues. V was clipped by 2 bases and J by 3 bases, with 17 bases between them. CDR1 is MGHDK, CDR2 SYGVNS, per germline. CDR3 residues: CASSEGLGQEYYEQYF. CDR3 nucleotides: TGTGCCAGCAGTGAAGGTCTGGGGCAGGAGTACTACGAGCAGTACTTC.

This clone was observed a few times. V usage is TRBV6-1 and J usage is TRBJ1-5; D unresolved. Trimming shortened V by 3 bases and J by 2 bases, and 11 bases separated the two germline ends. The germline CDR1 and CDR2 sequences are MNHNS and SASEGT. The CDR3 runs to 15 residues. CDR3 loop: CASSEAMAGNQPQHF. The CDR3 nucleotides read TGTGCCAGCAGTGAGGCAATGGCGGGCAATCAGCCCCAGCATTTT.

The gene calls are TRBV28 and TRBJ2-2, with TRBD2 identical over 8 bases. The CDR3 contains 19 residues. J lost 5 bases, V lost 9 bases, and 23 bases had no gene match. Germline V CDR1 and CDR2: MDHEN, SYDVKM. The CDR3 sequence: CASRDGGGRESLRTGELFF. As DNA, the CDR3 is TGTGCCAGTCGAGACGGGGGGGGGCGGGAATCTTTAAGGACCGGGGAGCTGTTTTTT.

The rearrangement uses TRBV6-6 and TRBJ1-5; 7 positions match TRBD1. The CDR3 has 13 residues. Trimming took 8 bases from V and 6 from J; bases not matched to a gene: 7. Germline V gene lookup returns CDR1 MNHNY and CDR2 SVGAGI (reference sequence). The CDR3 DNA follows: TGTGCCAGCCGCACAGGGGACAGTCAGCCCCAGCATTTT. Translation: CASRTGDSQPQHF.

This chain links TRBV11-2 with TRBJ2-5, with D possibly matching TRBD2 (5 bases). This CDR3 has 14 residues. V shed 0 bases and J shed 2 bases, with 7 bases lying between them. The germline gives CDR1 SGHAT, CDR2 FQNNGV. The CDR3 bases are TGTGCCAGCAGCTTAGAACCGGGACAAGAGACCCAGTACTTC. Translating gives CASSLEPGQETQYF.

This rearrangement joins TRBV7-2 to TRBJ2-3, with 11 bases that match TRBD2. Germline trimming cut 5 bases from V and 5 bases from J; bases unmatched to any gene: 3. CDR1 and CDR2 (germline): SGHTA, FQGNSA. The CDR3 extends over 14 amino acids. The DNA for the CDR3 is TGTGCCAGCAGCCTAACTAGCGGGGGAGATACGCAGTATTTT. Translated, it gives CASSLTSGGDTQYF.

The chain employs TRBV4-3 and TRBJ2-3; no firm D call. V lost 0 bases and J lost 2, with 6 bases in between. Germline CDR1 is LGHNA and CDR2 is YSLEER. The CDR3 runs 14 residues. The CDR3 nucleotides read TGCGCCAGCAGCCAAGATCAGAACACAGATACGCAGTATTTT. It yields the protein CASSQDQNTDTQYF.

The chain joins TRBV6-6 to TRBJ2-7; 9 bases are shared with TRBD1. Unmatched junction bases numbered 11, after V lost 6 bases and J lost 5 bases. The CDR3 totals 15 residues. CDR1 and CDR2 (germline): MNHNY, SVGAGI (reference sequence). This CDR3 is CASRRRGDRDHEQYF. CDR3 nucleotides: TGTGCCAGCAGACGCCGCGGGGACAGGGACCACGAGCAGTACTTC.

In this sample, this clone turned up a few times. At one end the junction does not follow the germline gene, possibly because of a read error. The chain employs TRBV6-5 and TRBJ2-1; the D is unclear. CDR1 and CDR2 from the germline V gene are MNHEY and SVGAGI. The CDR3 has 14 residues. CDR3 amino acids: CASSYAGSSPVAIF. The DNA of the CDR3 is TGTGCCAGCAGTTACGCAGGTAGTTCGCCGGTTGCAATCTTC.

The chain couples TRBV9 to TRBJ2-1; 7 positions agree with TRBD1. The CDR3 sequence is 20 residues long. The germline CDR1 and CDR2 sequences are SGDLS and YYNGEE. Unmatched junction bases numbered 19, after V lost 4 bases and J lost 0 bases. In DNA form, the CDR3 reads TGTGCCAGCAGCTTACCCCTTGGGACGGACAGGCCGAGCTCCTACAATGAGCAGTTCTTC. As protein: CASSLPLGTDRPSSYNEQFF.

This clone was observed a few times. This chain joins TRBV11-3 and TRBJ2-1; perhaps TRBD1 as D (7 bases). The V gene's germline CDR1 is SGHNT and CDR2 YENEEA. Trimming cost V 5 bases and J 5 bases, with 13 bases left between them. The CDR3 has 14 residues. CDR3 residues: CASSPRGVNNEQFF. CDR3 DNA sequence: TGTGCCAGCAGCCCCAGGGGGGTGAACAATGAGCAGTTCTTC. Complete variable domain (other parts from reference TRBV11-3 and TRBJ2-1): EAGVVQSPRYKIIEKKQPVAFWCNPISGHNTLYWYLQNLGQGPELLIRYENEEAVDDSQLPKDRFSAERLKGVDSTLKIQPAELGDSAVYLCASSPRGVNNEQFFGPGTRLTVL.

The chain is built from TRBV6-6 and TRBJ1-2; tentative D call: TRBD1 (6 bases). Germline assignment: CDR1 MNHNY and CDR2 SVGAGI (reference sequence). V was clipped by 7 bases and J by 4 bases, with 16 bases between them. The CDR3 runs 14 residues. The CDR3 reads CASTPGQNIYGYTF. In nucleotides, the CDR3 is TGTGCCAGCACTCCCGGACAGAATATCTATGGCTACACCTTC.

This chain connects TRBV30 to TRBJ1-6; D call uncertain. The CDR3 runs to 13 residues. Germline V CDR1 and CDR2: GTSNPN, SVGIG (reference sequence). V was trimmed by 1 base and J by 8 bases, leaving 9 bases between them. The CDR3 loop reads CAWSAAFDSPLHF. The CDR3 coding sequence is TGTGCCTGGAGTGCAGCGTTTGATTCACCCCTCCACTTT.

The chain employs TRBV10-3 and TRBJ2-7; 10 bases are shared with TRBD2. Germline CDR1 ENHRY, CDR2 SYGVKD. Unmatched junction bases numbered 6, after V lost 3 bases and J lost 1 base. This CDR3 has 16 amino acids. CDR3 loop: CAISDPTSGLSYEQYF. CDR3 DNA sequence: TGTGCCATCAGTGACCCGACTAGCGGGCTTTCCTACGAGCAGTACTTC.

The rearrangement links TRBV9 to TRBJ2-7; 11 positions agree with TRBD2. The CDR3 has 16 amino acids. V trimming: 3 bases; J trimming: 3 bases; junction bases outside the gene matches: 8. CDR1 SGDLS and CDR2 YYNGEE come from the germline V gene. Written as DNA, the CDR3 is TGTGCCAGCAGCGGGGAGGTAGCGGGAGGGGGCTACGAGCAGTACTTC. Amino acids: CASSGEVAGGGYEQYF. The variable domain in full, completed from reference TRBV9 and TRBJ2-7, reads DSGVTQTPKHLITATGQRVTLRCSPRSGDLSVYWYQQSLDQGLQFLIQYYNGEERAKGNILERFSAQQFPDLHSELNLSSLELGDSALYFCASSGEVAGGGYEQYFGPGTRLTVT.

The V call is TRBV7-9, the J call TRBJ2-7, with 9 bases identical to TRBD2. Germline values: CDR1 SEHNR, CDR2 FQNEAQ (reference sequence). This CDR3 is built from 16 residues. V gave up 2 bases and J gave up 0 bases; unmatched junction bases: 5. The CDR3: CASSLTYSGSSYEQYF. For the CDR3, the DNA is TGTGCCAGCAGCTTAACTTATAGCGGGAGCTCCTACGAGCAGTACTTC.

The rearrangement uses TRBV29-1 and TRBJ1-4, with 9 bases aligning to TRBD1. CDR3 size: 13 residues. The germline CDR1 and CDR2 sequences are SQVTM and ANQGSEA. V shed 6 bases, J shed 8 bases, and the junction held 7 bases outside the gene matches. The CDR3 region has the DNA TGCAGCGTCGGGGACAGGGCCATGGAAAAACTGTTTTTT. This gives the protein CSVGDRAMEKLFF.

The chain links TRBV5-5 to TRBJ2-3; tentative D call: TRBD1 (6 bases). From germline, CDR1 is SGHKS and CDR2 YYEKEE (reference sequence). Trimming removed 0 bases from V and 3 bases from J, with 8 bases in between. The length of the CDR3 is 14 residues. The CDR3 bases are TGTGCCAGCAGCTTGGACAGGGAAACAGATACGCAGTATTTT. Translated, it gives CASSLDRETDTQYF.

This clone was recorded a few times. This rearrangement joins TRBV7-3 to TRBJ2-1; 7 bases map to TRBD2. The CDR3 runs 17 residues. Germline CDR1 is SGHTA and CDR2 is FQGTGA. Trimming cost V 5 bases and J 7 bases; bases outside gene matches: 17. The CDR3 DNA follows: TGTGCCAGCAGCCCATTTCCGTGGGTAGCGGGCCTGAATGAGCAGTTCTTC. Its translation: CASSPFPWVAGLNEQFF.

This chain connects TRBV19 to TRBJ2-3, with a possible D match to TRBD2 (5 bases). CDR3 size: 15 residues. Looked up from germline, CDR1 is LNHDA and CDR2 is SQIVND (reference sequence). V dropped 6 bases and J dropped 2 bases, with 15 bases sitting between them. CDR3 amino acids: CASRRTPQFTDTQYF. CDR3 in DNA: TGTGCCAGTAGGAGGACTCCTCAATTCACAGATACGCAGTATTTT. Full variable domain (outside the CDR3, taken from reference TRBV19 and TRBJ2-3): DGGITQSPKYLFRKEGQNVTLSCEQNLNHDAMYWYRQDPGQGLRLIYYSQIVNDFQKGDIAEGYSVSREKKESFPLTVTSAQKNPTAFYLCASRRTPQFTDTQYFGPGTRLTVL.

This clone was counted a few times. V and J are TRBV6-5 and TRBJ2-1, with 7 bases that match TRBD2. With 5 bases clipped from V and 3 bases from J, the junction kept 7 bases outside the gene matches. From germline, CDR1 is MNHEY and CDR2 SVGAGI. This CDR3 contains 15 residues. The CDR3 bases are TGTGCCAGCAGTGTGGAGCGGGAAATCTACAATGAGCAGTTCTTC. It codes for CASSVEREIYNEQFF.

The J gene is TRBJ2-5, the V gene TRBV9; 11 positions match TRBD2. The CDR3 is 14 amino acids. Germline V CDR1 and CDR2: SGDLS, YYNGEE. J lost 4 bases, V lost 3 bases, and 2 bases had no gene match. For the CDR3, the DNA is TGTGCCAGCAGCGCAGGGACTAGCGGAGAGACCCAGTACTTC. Translated, it gives CASSAGTSGETQYF.

The chain has TRBV10-2 and TRBJ1-2, with TRBD1 identical over 8 bases. CDR1 and CDR2 (germline): WSHSY, SAAADI. The CDR3 consists of 13 residues. V lost 10 bases to trimming and J lost 6 bases; unmatched junction nucleotides: 10. The CDR3 DNA reads as TGCGCCACCTCGGGCAGGGGGCAGGATGGCTACACCTTC. This codes for CATSGRGQDGYTF.

The rearrangement uses TRBV29-1 and TRBJ2-5, with TRBD2 identical over 7 bases. The better agreement between TRBJ2-7 and the DNA end casts doubt on the J call. CDR1 is SQVTM and CDR2 is ANQGSEA in the germline V gene. The CDR3 is 14 residues long. DNA of the CDR3: TGCAGCGTTGAAGATCGTCCTAGCGGCTACGAGCAGTACTTC. As protein: CSVEDRPSGYEQYF.

The CDR3, as DNA: TGCAGTGCTCGGAGGGAGGAGACCCAGTACTTC. This gives the protein CSARREETQYF. V usage is TRBV20-1 and J usage is TRBJ2-5; the D gene is possibly TRBD2 (6 bases). The V end lost 5 bases, the J end lost 5 bases, and 9 bases lay between the germline ends. The CDR3 loop spans 11 amino acids. CDR1 is DFQATT, CDR2 SNEGSKA, per germline (reference sequence).

This clone was counted between two and nine times. The genes are TRBV7-3 and TRBJ1-2; D might be TRBD1 (5 bases). Per the germline V gene, CDR1 is SGHTA and CDR2 is FQGTGA. V was shortened by 0 bases and J by 7 bases, with 9 bases between the two germline ends. The CDR3 has 13 amino acids. The CDR3 DNA reads as TGTGCCAGCAGCTTAACGGGAGGGACTGGCTACACCTTC. Translating gives CASSLTGGTGYTF. The full variable domain, in which reference TRBV7-3 and TRBJ1-2 provide the parts outside the CDR3, is GAGVSQTPSNKVTEKGKYVELRCDPISGHTALYWYRQSLGQGPEFLIYFQGTGAADDSGLPNDRFFAVRPEGSVSTLKIQRTERGDSAVYLCASSLTGGTGYTFGSGTRLTVV.